This T cell receptor (beta chain) derives from a study of graft-versus-host responses after intestinal transplantation. Study background: Transplantation in recipients was multivisceral, liver-intestinal, or isolated intestinal. Among the recipients, all got anti-thymocyte globulin induction and then tacrolimus and steroids for around 3 years.

This clone has a handful of counts. The target antigen is unknown. Study-wide findings and caveats: Early after transplant, HvG clones declined as circulating GvH clones peaked. Ileal or blood samples showed some GvH clones first, and such clones were also found in recipient marrow.

This CDR3 contains 15 residues. Germline CDR1 and CDR2: SGHDT and YYEEEE. With 4 bases clipped from V and 5 bases from J, the junction kept 8 bases outside the gene matches. The assay was immunoSEQ multiplex PCR, and TCRdb's table has in-frame clones only and misses some. The table shows tens of thousands of clones, with 75% to 90% occurring only once. The TCR was taken from a human donor who received an intestinal transplant. This sample comprised unstimulated CD4+ T cells sorted from spleen or lymph node cells, obtained before intestinal transplant. This sequence joins TRBV5-6 and TRBJ1-3; 8 bases align to TRBD1. The CDR3 nucleotides read TGTGCCAGCAGCGCCCTATGGACAGGGCGAAACACCATATATTTT. It specifies CASSALWTGRNTIYF.